Listed below are T cell receptor beta chains from one sample, sequenced in a study of shared clonotypes between healthy human individuals. Using immunoSEQ multiplex PCR, the repertoire was profiled, and TCRdb retains in-frame clones only, with some absent. The data hold approximately 2,300,000 clones, with less than 95% observed a single time. Sequencing was done on a sample of naive CD4+ T cells from PBMCs. The receptors shown here come from a man aged 18 to 30 in good health. Some clones in this sample may be carry-over from other donors' samples. Both conserved end residues are part of each CDR3. A D gene is named only where the DNA matches it firmly. Some rows mark clone size as missing; the rest say once, few, many or name a class of expanded clone.

j_call: TRBJ2-6; v_call: TRBV11-2; clone_size: .; d_call: .; cdr3_aa: CASSLVRGQILSGANVLTF; cdr3_nt: TGTGCCAGCAGCTTAGTAAGGGGACAAATCCTCTCTGGGGCCAACGTCCTGACTTTC
j_call: TRBJ2-1; v_call: TRBV28; clone_size: .; d_call: TRBD2; cdr3_aa: CASSSSGRLNNEQFF; cdr3_nt: TGTGCCAGCAGTTCTAGCGGGAGACTTAACAATGAGCAGTTCTTC
j_call: TRBJ2-3; v_call: TRBV11-2; clone_size: .; d_call: TRBD2; cdr3_aa: CASSVGTSRPTDTQYF; cdr3_nt: TGTGCCAGCAGCGTGGGGACTAGCCGTCCCACAGATACGCAGTATTTT
j_call: TRBJ1-2; v_call: TRBV2; clone_size: .; d_call: .; cdr3_aa: CASSVGAGYTF; cdr3_nt: TGTGCCAGCAGTGTTGGGGCTGGCTACACCTTC
j_call: TRBJ1-5; v_call: TRBV5-8; clone_size: .; d_call: .; cdr3_aa: CASSPGQYSNQPQHF; cdr3_nt: TGTGCCAGCAGCCCCGGACAGTATAGCAATCAGCCCCAGCATTTT
j_call: TRBJ2-1; v_call: TRBV6-5; clone_size: .; d_call: .; cdr3_aa: CASSYDGYSYNEQFF; cdr3_nt: TGTGCCAGCAGTTACGACGGGTACTCCTACAATGAGCAGTTCTTC
j_call: TRBJ1-2; v_call: TRBV6-6; clone_size: .; d_call: TRBD1; cdr3_aa: CASKKTGRYGYTF; cdr3_nt: TGTGCCAGCAAAAAGACAGGGCGCTATGGCTACACCTTC
j_call: TRBJ1-3; v_call: TRBV5-4; clone_size: once; d_call: .; cdr3_aa: CASRPRDGGNTIYF; cdr3_nt: TGTGCCAGCAGGCCCCGGGACGGCGGAAACACCATATATTTT
j_call: TRBJ2-7; v_call: TRBV6-5; clone_size: .; d_call: .; cdr3_aa: CASRPGLEIIEQYF; cdr3_nt: TGTGCCAGCAGACCGGGACTCGAGATCATCGAGCAGTACTTC
j_call: TRBJ2-1; v_call: TRBV5-6; clone_size: .; d_call: TRBD1; cdr3_aa: CASTRDRWGNEQFF; cdr3_nt: TGTGCCAGCACCCGGGACAGGTGGGGCAATGAGCAGTTCTTC
j_call: TRBJ2-2; v_call: TRBV7-7; clone_size: .; d_call: .; cdr3_aa: CASSPLPAGELFF; cdr3_nt: TGTGCCAGCAGCCCACTCCCCGCGGGGGAGCTGTTTTTT
j_call: TRBJ1-4; v_call: TRBV28; clone_size: .; d_call: .; cdr3_aa: CASSLQPINEKLFF; cdr3_nt: TGTGCCAGCAGCCTACAGCCAATTAATGAAAAACTGTTTTTT
j_call: TRBJ2-7; v_call: TRBV6-1; clone_size: .; d_call: .; cdr3_aa: CASTPRDTSYEQYF; cdr3_nt: TGTGCCAGCACCCCACGGGACACCTCCTACGAGCAGTACTTC
j_call: TRBJ1-1; v_call: TRBV28; clone_size: .; d_call: TRBD1; cdr3_aa: CASSIGDRTLNTEAFF; cdr3_nt: TGTGCCAGCAGTATAGGGGACAGAACTTTGAACACTGAAGCTTTCTTT
j_call: TRBJ2-7; v_call: TRBV11-2; clone_size: once; d_call: TRBD2; cdr3_aa: CASSFFTAVLARGEQYF; cdr3_nt: TGTGCCAGCAGCTTTTTCACGGCCGTACTAGCGAGGGGCGAGCAGTACTTC
j_call: TRBJ1-4; v_call: TRBV7-2; clone_size: .; d_call: .; cdr3_aa: CASSSSGTNEKLFF; cdr3_nt: TGTGCCAGCAGCTCCTCCGGGACAAACGAAAAACTGTTTTTT
j_call: TRBJ2-5; v_call: TRBV29-1; clone_size: .; d_call: TRBD2; cdr3_aa: CSVEDGTSGPQETQYF; cdr3_nt: TGCAGCGTTGAAGACGGGACTAGCGGGCCACAAGAGACCCAGTACTTC
j_call: TRBJ2-5; v_call: TRBV9; clone_size: .; d_call: TRBD2; cdr3_aa: CASSVLAGGVQETQYF; cdr3_nt: TGTGCCAGCAGCGTTCTAGCGGGAGGCGTTCAAGAGACCCAGTACTTC
j_call: TRBJ2-7; v_call: TRBV5-5; clone_size: .; d_call: .; cdr3_aa: CASSLSQEPYEQYF; cdr3_nt: TGTGCCAGCAGCTTGTCCCAGGAACCCTACGAGCAGTACTTC
j_call: TRBJ2-1; v_call: TRBV6-1; clone_size: .; d_call: TRBD2; cdr3_aa: CASSVWLAGVNNEQFF; cdr3_nt: TGTGCCAGCAGTGTCTGGCTAGCGGGGGTCAACAATGAGCAGTTCTTC
j_call: TRBJ2-5; v_call: TRBV5-6; clone_size: .; d_call: .; cdr3_aa: CASTRRGFETQYF; cdr3_nt: TGTGCCAGCACCCGGCGGGGATTCGAGACCCAGTACTTC
j_call: TRBJ2-3; v_call: TRBV30; clone_size: .; d_call: .; cdr3_aa: CAWKRTYTDTQYF; cdr3_nt: TGTGCCTGGAAGCGGACCTACACAGATACGCAGTATTTT